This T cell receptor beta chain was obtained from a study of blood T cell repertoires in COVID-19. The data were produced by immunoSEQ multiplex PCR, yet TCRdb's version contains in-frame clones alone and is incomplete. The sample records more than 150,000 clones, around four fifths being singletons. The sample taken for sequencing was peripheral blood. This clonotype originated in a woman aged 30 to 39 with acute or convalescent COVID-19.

CDR3 protein: CASSAQLGGEETQYF. The CDR3 bases are TGTGCCAGCAGCGCCCAGCTAGGAGGGGAAGAGACCCAGTACTTC. The chain carries TRBV11-2 and TRBJ2-5, with D possibly being TRBD2 (6 bases). V dropped 5 bases and J dropped 3 bases, with 16 bases sitting between them. The CDR3 sequence is 15 residues long. CDR1 and CDR2 (germline): SGHAT, FQNNGV.